This TCR beta chain was retrieved from a study of CD8+ T cells in alopecia areata. Study at large: People stayed on tofacitinib for 6 to 18 months, then stopped the drug for 6 months. The investigators scored severity in treated patients by the percentage of affected scalp area.

Treatment defined: oral pan-JAK inhibitor, 5-10 mg twice daily. Of note for this clone: The antigen is unknown.

Following RNA extraction, reverse transcription yielded cDNA that acted as the sequencing template. Sequenced by immunoSEQ multiplex PCR; TCRdb stores in-frame clones only, minus some. Altogether over 200,000 clones are present, under 70% being singletons, with the ten largest covering around 3.9%. The length of the CDR3 is 13 residues. V was cut by 5 bases and J by 0 bases, with 5 bases left in between. Germline V gene lookup returns CDR1 SGHAT and CDR2 FQNNGV. Study-wide results and caveats: Association of baseline CD8+ expansion with response is uncertain owing to one nonresponder.

This material consisted of CD4+ T cells sorted from blood, taken at week 4, from a patient treated with tofacitinib. The sequence derives from a human donor with alopecia areata. The rearrangement links TRBV11-2 to TRBJ1-5; no clear D. The CDR3 sequence is CASSADSNQPQHF. The CDR3 region has the DNA TGTGCCAGCAGCGCTGATAGCAATCAGCCCCAGCATTTT.